This TCR beta chain emerged from a study of blood T cell repertoires in COVID-19. Overall study context: Acute and convalescent COVID-19 samples came from the United States, Italy and Spain. Nucleic acid was either cDNA or gDNA, and it came from T cells, B-cell-depleted T cells, or PBMCs.

Original data processing: Reference gene primer amplification gave estimated nucleated cell counts. The data were produced by immunoSEQ multiplex PCR, yet TCRdb's version contains in-frame clones alone and is incomplete. V, J and clone size reflect that table, while D and trimming were determined from the DNA. The top ten hold roughly 5.7% of the sample, which has approximately 200,000 clones, about four fifths seen once. CDR3 length: 14 amino acids. Trimming removed 7 bases at V and 7 bases at J, with 15 bases between. CDR1 KGHDR and CDR2 SFDVKD come from the germline V gene. While infection was still active, Seattle patients were enrolled and then followed longitudinally.

The TCR originated in a woman aged 40 to 55 with COVID-19, enrolled during active disease. Material: peripheral blood. This chain links TRBV24-1 with TRBJ1-4, with D unresolved. CDR3: CATRAQLPGEKLFF. The CDR3 DNA reads TGTGCCACCAGGGCACAGCTTCCAGGTGAAAAACTGTTTTTT.